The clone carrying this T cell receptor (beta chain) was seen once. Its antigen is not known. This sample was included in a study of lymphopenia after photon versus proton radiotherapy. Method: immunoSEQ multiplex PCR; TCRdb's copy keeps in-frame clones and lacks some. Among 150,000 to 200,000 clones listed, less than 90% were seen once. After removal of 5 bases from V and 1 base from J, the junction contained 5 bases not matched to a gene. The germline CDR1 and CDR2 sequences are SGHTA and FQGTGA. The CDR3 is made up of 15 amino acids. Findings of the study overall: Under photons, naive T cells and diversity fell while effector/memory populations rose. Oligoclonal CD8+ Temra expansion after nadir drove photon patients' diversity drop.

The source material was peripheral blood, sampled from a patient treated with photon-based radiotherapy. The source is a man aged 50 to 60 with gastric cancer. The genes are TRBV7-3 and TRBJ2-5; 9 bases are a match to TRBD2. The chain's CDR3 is CASSPSGGPQETQYF. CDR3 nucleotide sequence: TGTGCCAGCAGCCCGAGCGGGGGGCCCCAAGAGACCCAGTACTTC. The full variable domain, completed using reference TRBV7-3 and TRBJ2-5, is GAGVSQTPSNKVTEKGKYVELRCDPISGHTALYWYRQSLGQGPEFLIYFQGTGAADDSGLPNDRFFAVRPEGSVSTLKIQRTERGDSAVYLCASSPSGGPQETQYFGPGTRLLVL.